One sample yielded the 14 T cell receptor beta chains listed below, sequenced in a study of blood T cells in healthy people across ages (dated by TCRdb to between 2014 and 2016). The receptor library was made with 5' RACE. Instrument on record: Illumina HiSeq 2500. A second PCR of about 7 to 12 cycles was performed with a sample-barcoded 5' primer and a J-beta primer mix. TCRdb itself trimmed the public reads at Q25 with fastp, ran MiXCR and retained productive beta chains. Under each unique CDR3 protein, matching rows form one entry showing the most common genes and DNA. The sample yields 1.4 million or so distinct CDR3 sequences; approximately 42% were counted once. Together, the top ten hold roughly 3.7% of the sample. Specimen: blood. The origin of the receptors is a woman under 30 in good health.

This clonotype has a handful of counts. The V and J genes are TRBV12-3 or TRBV12-4 and TRBJ1-5; 9 bases are a match to TRBD1. Trimming at V came to 6 bases and at J to 5 bases, leaving 11 bases not matched to a gene. CDR3 size: 16 residues. The CDR3 sequence is CASSPRQGGYYQPQHF. Written as DNA, the CDR3 is TGTGCCAGCAGCCCTAGACAGGGGGGCTATTATCAGCCCCAGCATTTT.

This clonotype showed up just a few times. The J gene is TRBJ2-5, the V gene TRBV20-1, with 8 bases identical to TRBD2. V lost 8 bases and J lost 11; bases outside the gene matches: 16. In germline, CDR1 is DFQATT, CDR2 SNEGSKA (reference sequence). The length of the CDR3 is 13 residues. The CDR3 loop is CSRGGLVWHEQYF. CDR3 sequence (DNA): TGCAGTAGGGGGGGACTAGTTTGGCATGAGCAGTACTTC.

A few counts support this clonotype. This rearrangement joins TRBV20-1 to TRBJ2-7; 11 bases are shared with TRBD2. Looked up from germline, CDR1 is DFQATT and CDR2 is SNEGSKA (reference sequence). The CDR3 is 16 residues long. Trimming at V came to 0 bases and at J to 7 bases, leaving 11 bases not matched to a gene. CDR3 bases: TGCAGTGCTAGAGATCGAGTAGCGGGAGGGTACAATGAGCAGTACTTC. Encoded protein: CSARDRVAGGYNEQYF.

The genes are TRBV6-6 and TRBJ2-5, with 12 bases that match TRBD2. Germline trimming cut 4 bases from V and 11 bases from J; bases unmatched to any gene: 11. CDR1 MNHNY and CDR2 SVGAGI come from the germline V gene (reference sequence). CDR3 size: 15 residues. CDR3: CASSSSGGAFNEQYF. Written as DNA, the CDR3 is TGTGCCAGCAGTTCTAGCGGGGGGGCCTTTAATGAGCAGTACTTC.

The chain combines TRBV21-1 with TRBJ2-7; the D call TRBD1 from the table was never checked on the DNA. TRBV21-1 is reported as a pseudogene. CDR3 length: 16 residues. CDR3 nucleotides: TGTGCCAGCAGGGTCGAGCTAACAGGTCCTTCCTACGAGCAGTACTTC. This sequence encodes CASRVELTGPSYEQYF.

The CDR3 coding sequence is TGTGCCAGCAGCTGGGGCGGTAGTGAAAAACTGTTTTTT. Its protein is CASSWGGSEKLFF. J is TRBJ1-4 and V is TRBV13; D may be TRBD1 (5 bases). V was cut by 4 bases and J by 7 bases, with 10 bases left in between. Germline CDR1 reads PRHDT; CDR2 reads FYEKMQ (reference sequence). This CDR3 is 13 amino acids long.

The chain employs TRBV28 and TRBJ2-7; D is possibly TRBD1 (5 bases). V lost 11 bases, J lost 5 bases, and 16 bases lay in between. This CDR3 is 12 amino acids long. Germline V gene sequence: CDR1 MDHEN, CDR2 SYDVKM. The DNA of the CDR3 is TGTGCCGGCGGCCTGACAGTGAACGAGCAGTACTTC. Residues: CAGGLTVNEQYF.

J is TRBJ2-7 and V is TRBV5-1, with TRBD2 matching 7 bases. From germline, CDR1 is SGHRS and CDR2 YFSETQ. Trimming at V came to 4 bases and at J to 5 bases, leaving 9 bases not matched to a gene. The CDR3 runs to 14 residues. The CDR3 DNA sequence: TGCGCCAGCAGCCCGGGGGGAGGAACGGACGAGCAGTACTTC. Encoded protein: CASSPGGGTDEQYF. The whole variable domain, remainder taken from reference TRBV5-1 and TRBJ2-7, is KAGVTQTPRYLIKTRGQQVTLSCSPISGHRSVSWYQQTPGQGLQFLFEYFSETQRNKGNFPGRFSGRQFSNSRSEMNVSTLELGDSALYLCASSPGGGTDEQYFGPGTRLTVT.

This clonotype was detected only a few times. The chain joins TRBV27 to TRBJ2-5; possibly TRBD2 for D (5 bases). Trimming took off 0 bases at V and 4 bases at J, with 9 bases between the two ends. CDR1 is MNHEY, CDR2 SMNVEV, per germline (reference sequence). The CDR3 has 14 residues. CDR3 in amino acids: CASSLSNGVETQYF. CDR3 in DNA: TGTGCCAGCAGTTTATCGAACGGGGTAGAGACCCAGTACTTC.

In this sample, this clonotype turned up a few times. J is TRBJ1-2 and V is TRBV4-3; TRBD1 is a possible D gene (6 bases). Trimming took off 2 bases at V and 6 bases at J, with 13 bases between the two ends. The CDR3 extends over 14 amino acids. Germline CDR1 and CDR2: LGHNA and YSLEER. CDR3 loop: CASSQSRGRDGYTF. The CDR3 DNA sequence: TGCGCCAGCAGCCAAAGCAGGGGTAGGGATGGCTACACCTTC.

The chain uses TRBV20-1 and TRBJ1-1; the D gene is possibly TRBD1 (5 bases). The ends were cut back, 8 bases at V and 0 bases at J, with 19 bases in the middle. In germline, CDR1 is DFQATT, CDR2 SNEGSKA (reference sequence). This CDR3 has 15 amino acids. CDR3 sequence reads: CSTTGILGVNTEAFF. In DNA, the CDR3 is TGCAGTACTACAGGTATCCTGGGAGTGAACACTGAAGCTTTCTTT.

The rearrangement joins TRBV21-1 to TRBJ1-2; the listed D gene, TRBD1, was not tested against the DNA. TRBV21-1 is marked as a pseudogene. The CDR3 runs to 13 residues. In DNA form, the CDR3 reads TGTGCCAGCAGCAAGGACAAGTCGTATGGCTACACCTTC. As protein: CASSKDKSYGYTF.

This chain links TRBV20-1 with TRBJ1-2; D unclear. The CDR3 contains 12 residues. V was trimmed by 6 bases and J by 8 bases, leaving 16 bases between them. Germline values: CDR1 DFQATT, CDR2 SNEGSKA (reference sequence). The CDR3 here is CSARVGPYGYTF. CDR3 nucleotides: TGCAGTGCCCGTGTAGGGCCCTACGGCTACACCTTC.

This clonotype was detected only a few times. V and J are TRBV5-6 and TRBJ2-7; no clear D. Germline V lookup: CDR1 SGHDT, CDR2 YYEEEE. The germline V and J ends were trimmed by 6 bases and 0 bases, with 16 bases remaining between them. The CDR3 is made up of 15 amino acids. CDR3 in DNA: TGTGCCAGCAACCCTTGGCGGAAGAGCTCCTACGAGCAGTACTTC. Encoded protein: CASNPWRKSSYEQYF. Full variable domain (remainder filled in from reference TRBV5-6 and TRBJ2-7): DAGVTQSPTHLIKTRGQQVTLRCSPKSGHDTVSWYQQALGQGPQFIFQYYEEEERQRGNFPDRFSGHQFPNYSSELNVNALLLGDSALYLCASNPWRKSSYEQYFGPGTRLTVT.